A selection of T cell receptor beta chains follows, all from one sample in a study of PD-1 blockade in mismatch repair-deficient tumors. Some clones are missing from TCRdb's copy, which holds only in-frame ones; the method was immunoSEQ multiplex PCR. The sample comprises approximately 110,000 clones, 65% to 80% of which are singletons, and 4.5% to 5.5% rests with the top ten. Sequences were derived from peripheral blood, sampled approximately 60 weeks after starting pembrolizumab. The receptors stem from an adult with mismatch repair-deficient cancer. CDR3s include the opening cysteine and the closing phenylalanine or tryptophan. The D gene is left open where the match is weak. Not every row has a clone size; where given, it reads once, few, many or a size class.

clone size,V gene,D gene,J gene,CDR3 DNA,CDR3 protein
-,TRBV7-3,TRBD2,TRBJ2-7,TGTGCCAGCAGCTTGGGACTAGCGGACCCTCTTGTACTTAACTCCTACGAGCAGTACTTC,CASSLGLADPLVLNSYEQYF
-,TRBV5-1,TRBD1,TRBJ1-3,TGCGCCAGCAGCCACCGGGACAGCGGGTTGGGAAACACCATATATTTT,CASSHRDSGLGNTIYF
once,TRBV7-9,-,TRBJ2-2,TGTGCCAGCAGCTTAAAAACGAACACCGGGGAGCTGTTTTTT,CASSLKTNTGELFF
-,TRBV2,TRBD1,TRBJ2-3,TGTGCCAGCAGTAAGGAGGGACAGGGGGCGAGGACAGATACGCAGTATTTT,CASSKEGQGARTDTQYF
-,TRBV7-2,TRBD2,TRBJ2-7,TGTGCCAGCAGCCCGGGACTAGCGGGGTACGAGCAGTACTTC,CASSPGLAGYEQYF
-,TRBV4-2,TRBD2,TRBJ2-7,TGTGCCAGCAGTGCCGGGACTAGCGGGGTTGAGCAGTACTTC,CASSAGTSGVEQYF
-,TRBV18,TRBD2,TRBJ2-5,TGTGCCAGCTCACCACCCGGGACTAGCGGGAGTCAGGAGACCCAGTACTTC,CASSPPGTSGSQETQYF
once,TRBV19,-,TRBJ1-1,TGTGCCAGTAGTGCCCCGGACAGAACTGAAGCTTTCTTT,CASSAPDRTEAFF
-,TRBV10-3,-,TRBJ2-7,TGTGCCACCATCGACGGGGGGCTCTACGAGCAGTACTTC,CATIDGGLYEQYF
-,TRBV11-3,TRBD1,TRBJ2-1,TGTGCCAGCAGCTTAGGGACAGGCTACAATGAGCAGTTCTTC,CASSLGTGYNEQFF
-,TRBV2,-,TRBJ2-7,TGTGCCAGCAGCCGGGACTCATGGGAGTACGAGCAGTACTTC,CASSRDSWEYEQYF
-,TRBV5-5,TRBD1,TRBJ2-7,TGTGCCAGCAGCCCGGGGGACGGACAGGGGATACACGAGCAGTACTTC,CASSPGDGQGIHEQYF
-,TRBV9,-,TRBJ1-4,TGTGCCAGCAGCGACGGGCAATCAACTAATGAAAAACTGTTTTTT,CASSDGQSTNEKLFF
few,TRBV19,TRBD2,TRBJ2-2,TGTGCCAGTAGTAGCAGCGGGAGTCTCGGGGAGCTGTTTTTT,CASSSSGSLGELFF
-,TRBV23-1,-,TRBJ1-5,TGCGCCAGCAGTCGGCGACCCAGAAGTCAGCCCCAGCATTTT,CASSRRPRSQPQHF
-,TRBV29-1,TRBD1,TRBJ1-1,TGCAGCTCCCGGGACAGGGGGCTCGGGGACACTGAAGCTTTCTTT,CSSRDRGLGDTEAFF
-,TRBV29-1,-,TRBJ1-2,TGCAGCGTTGATGGCCAGGGGAAAGATGGCTACACCTTC,CSVDGQGKDGYTF
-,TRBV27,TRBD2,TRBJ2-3,TGTGCCAGCAGTTTCCGGGGGGCAACCCGGGCGGGAGGGCCCGATACGCAGTATTTT,CASSFRGATRAGGPDTQYF
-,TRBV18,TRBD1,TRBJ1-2,TGTGCCAGCTCACCTTCGGGACAGGGGGAAGGCTACACCTTC,CASSPSGQGEGYTF
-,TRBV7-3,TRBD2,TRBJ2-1,TGTGCCAGCAGCTCTCACGCGGGAGGACGAGGGAATGAGCAGTTCTTC,CASSSHAGGRGNEQFF
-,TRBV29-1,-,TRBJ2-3,TGCAGCGCCGGACTATACACAGATACGCAGTATTTT,CSAGLYTDTQYF
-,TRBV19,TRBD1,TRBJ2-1,TGTGCCAGTAGTTTTACCACAGGGGGCGGTGAGCAGTTCTTC,CASSFTTGGGEQFF
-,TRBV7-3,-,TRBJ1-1,TGTGCCAGCAGCGTCACAGTGAACACTGAAGCTTTCTTT,CASSVTVNTEAFF
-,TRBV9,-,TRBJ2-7,TGTGCCAGCAGCGTGGACCCCTGGGCGTCGGAGCAGTACTTC,CASSVDPWASEQYF
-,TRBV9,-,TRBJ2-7,TGTGCCAGCAGCACTAGTATGGGTCGTGACGAGCAGTACTTC,CASSTSMGRDEQYF
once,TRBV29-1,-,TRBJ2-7,TGCAGCGTTGAGTTGTCGTACGAGCAGTACTTC,CSVELSYEQYF
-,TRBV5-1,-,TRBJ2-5,TGCGCCAGCAGCTTGCCTCAAAATCCGACCCAGTACTTC,CASSLPQNPTQYF
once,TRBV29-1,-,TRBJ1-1,TGCAGCGTGGGTTGGACACGCTCCTTT,CSVGWTRSF
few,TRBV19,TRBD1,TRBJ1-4,TGTGCCAGTAGTACCGGGACAGGGGCGCGGGATGAAAAACTGTTTTTT,CASSTGTGARDEKLFF
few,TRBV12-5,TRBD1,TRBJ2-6,TGTGCTAGTGGTTTGGTACTGGGGTTGGGTATACCGGGACAGGGCTTCACTGGGGCCAACGTCCTGACTTTC,CASGLVLGLGIPGQGFTGANVLTF
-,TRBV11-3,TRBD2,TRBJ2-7,TGTGCCAGCAGCTCCGGACTAGCGAGCGAGCAGTACTTC,CASSSGLASEQYF
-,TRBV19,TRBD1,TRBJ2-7,TGTGCCAGTAGTCTGACAGGGGCTAGGTCCGAGCAGTACTTC,CASSLTGARSEQYF
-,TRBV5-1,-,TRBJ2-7,TGCGCCAGCAGCTTGAGCAGCTCCTACGAGCAGTACTTC,CASSLSSSYEQYF
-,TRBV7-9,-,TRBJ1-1,TGTGCCAGCAGCTTAGGGGCGGGAGGGGATGATGAAGCTTTCTTT,CASSLGAGGDDEAFF
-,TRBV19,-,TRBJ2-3,TGTGCCAGTACCGTTTCAGGGACGCAGTATTTT,CASTVSGTQYF
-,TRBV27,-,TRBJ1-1,TGTGCCAGCAAGAAGAACACTGAAGCTTTCTTT,CASKKNTEAFF
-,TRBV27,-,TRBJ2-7,TGTGCCAGCAGTTTATGGGGGCCTACAAGCGGGGCAATTGGCGAGCAGTACTTC,CASSLWGPTSGAIGEQYF
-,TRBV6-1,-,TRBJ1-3,TGTGCCAGCAGTGAAGGAGTCAGCCAAGGTGGAAACACCATATATTTT,CASSEGVSQGGNTIYF
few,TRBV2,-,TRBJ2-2,TGTGCCAGCAGTGAACAGGCGGGATGGAACACCGGGGAGCTGTTTTTT,CASSEQAGWNTGELFF
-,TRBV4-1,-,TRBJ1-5,TGCGCCAGCAGCCATGAGGGGGAACAGGGCTATCAGCCCCAGCATTTT,CASSHEGEQGYQPQHF
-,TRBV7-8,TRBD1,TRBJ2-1,TGTGCCAGCAAACGGGACAGGTACAATGAGCAGTTCTTC,CASKRDRYNEQFF
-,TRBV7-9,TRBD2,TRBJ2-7,TGTGCCAGCAGCTTGGAGGGAGGGGCCCACGAGCAGTACTTC,CASSLEGGAHEQYF
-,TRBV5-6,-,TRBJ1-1,TGTGCCAGCAGCTTTTATTCAGCCATGAACACTGAAGCTTTCTTT,CASSFYSAMNTEAFF
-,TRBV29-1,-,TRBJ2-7,TGCAGCGTTGAAGCGGGGAGAGGGTACGAGCAGTACTTC,CSVEAGRGYEQYF
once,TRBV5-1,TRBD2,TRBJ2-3,TGCGCCAGCAGTACTAGCGGGGCTCCAGATACGCAGTATTTT,CASSTSGAPDTQYF
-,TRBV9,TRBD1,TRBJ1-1,TGTGCCAGCAGCGGCCGGGACAGGGACACTGAAGCTTTCTTT,CASSGRDRDTEAFF
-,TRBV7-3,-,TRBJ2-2,TGTGCCAGCAGCTTGGACCCGGCCACCGGGGAGCTGTTTTTT,CASSLDPATGELFF
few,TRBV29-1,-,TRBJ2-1,TGCAGCACCCGACAGAGCTCCTACAATGAGCAGTTCTTC,CSTRQSSYNEQFF
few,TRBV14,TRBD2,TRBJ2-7,TGTGCCAGCAGCCAAGAGCGGGGAGGGAACTACGAGCAGTACTTC,CASSQERGGNYEQYF
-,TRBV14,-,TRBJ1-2,TGTGCCAGCAGCCAAAGAACAGGACCGGGCTATGGCTACACCTTC,CASSQRTGPGYGYTF
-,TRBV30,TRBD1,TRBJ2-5,TGTGCCTGGAGCCAGACAGGGGACGGGGAGACCCAGTACTTC,CAWSQTGDGETQYF
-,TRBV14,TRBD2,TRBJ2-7,TGTGCCAGCAGGCAAACTAGCGGGAGTTTCAACGAGCAGTACTTC,CASRQTSGSFNEQYF
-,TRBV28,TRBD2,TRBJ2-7,TGTGCCAGCCAAAAGGGCGGGAGCGGATCCTACGAGCAGTACTTC,CASQKGGSGSYEQYF
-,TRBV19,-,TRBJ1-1,TGTGCCAGTACCTTAAGCCAGTTGAACACTGAAGCTTTCTTT,CASTLSQLNTEAFF
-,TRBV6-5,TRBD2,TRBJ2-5,TGTGCCAGCAGTTACTCGGGAGGGCCGTTAGAGACCCAGTACTTC,CASSYSGGPLETQYF
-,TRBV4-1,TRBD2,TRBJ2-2,TGCGCCAGCAGCCAATCGGGACTAGCGGGAGTTGGTACCGGGGAGCTGTTTTTT,CASSQSGLAGVGTGELFF
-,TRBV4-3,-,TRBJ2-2,TGCGCCAGCAGCCAAGATAGAGGTTCTACCGGGGAGCTGTTTTTT,CASSQDRGSTGELFF
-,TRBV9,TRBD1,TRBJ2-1,TGTGCCAGCAGCGCCGGGACAGCTTCCTACAATGAGCAGTTCTTC,CASSAGTASYNEQFF
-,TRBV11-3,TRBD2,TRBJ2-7,TGTGCCAGCAGCCTAGGCGGGAGAGGATACGAGCAGTACTTC,CASSLGGRGYEQYF
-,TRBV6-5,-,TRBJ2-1,TGTGCCAGCAGTGCCGAATACAATGAGCAGTTCTTC,CASSAEYNEQFF